A single TCR beta chain is shown here with its context. Its specificity is unknown. Assay used: immunoSEQ multiplex PCR; TCRdb lists only in-frame clones, some missing. The data show 130,000 to 150,000 clones, with around 93% seen just once and around 2.8% held by the top ten. The data belong to a study of T cell responses to AZD1222 COVID-19 vaccine. Findings of the study overall: Clonal diversity was possibly underestimated; the donors were predominantly white British and more often female. Receipt of two AZD1222 doses was followed by a rise in Spike-specific TCR breadth and depth.

Trimming at V came to 2 bases and at J to 6 bases, leaving 4 bases not matched to a gene. The germline CDR1 and CDR2 sequences are SGHAT and FQNNGV. CDR3 size: 13 residues. This receptor was obtained from an adult in good health. The material was peripheral blood, obtained on day 0 of AZD1222 vaccination. V gene TRBV11-2 combines with J gene TRBJ2-7, with 7 bases lining up with TRBD2. The CDR3 loop reads CASSLRGLVEQYF. The CDR3 DNA sequence: TGTGCCAGCAGCTTAAGAGGACTAGTCGAGCAGTACTTC.